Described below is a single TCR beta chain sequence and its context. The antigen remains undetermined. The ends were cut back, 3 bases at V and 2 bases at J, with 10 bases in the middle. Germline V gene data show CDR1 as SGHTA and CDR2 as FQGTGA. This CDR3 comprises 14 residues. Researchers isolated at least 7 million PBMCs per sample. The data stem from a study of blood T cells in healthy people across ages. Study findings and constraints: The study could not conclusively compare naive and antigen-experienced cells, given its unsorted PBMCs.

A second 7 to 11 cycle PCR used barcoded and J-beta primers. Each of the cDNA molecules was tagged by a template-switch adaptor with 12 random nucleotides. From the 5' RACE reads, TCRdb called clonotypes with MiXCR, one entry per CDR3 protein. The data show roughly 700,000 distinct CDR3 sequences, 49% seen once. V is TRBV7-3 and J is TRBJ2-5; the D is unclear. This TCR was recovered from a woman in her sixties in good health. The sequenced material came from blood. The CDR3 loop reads CASSLEQMQETQYF. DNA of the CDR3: TGTGCCAGCAGCTTGGAACAAATGCAAGAGACCCAGTACTTC.